This entry lists 23 T cell receptor beta chains sequenced from one sample in a study of control samples from healthy donors and cancer patients. Clones were sequenced by immunoSEQ multiplex PCR, and TCRdb holds only the in-frame ones, with some missing. The data contain 230,000 or so clones, roughly 94% of them seen just once; the ten biggest clones take up 1.5%. Sequencing input: blood. All receptors come from a middle-aged man in good health.

This rearrangement joins TRBV11-2 to TRBJ2-1, with D possibly being TRBD1 or TRBD2 (5 bases each). Per germline, CDR1 SGHAT and CDR2 FQNNGV. Trimming took 6 bases from V and 7 from J, leaving 25 bases between them. The CDR3 runs to 17 residues. DNA of the CDR3: TGTGCCAGCAGAAAACCTACCGCCAGGGATTCGGGGAATGAGCAGTTCTTC. As protein: CASRKPTARDSGNEQFF.

The chain is built from TRBV19 and TRBJ2-7; D gene unclear. The CDR3 is made up of 13 amino acids. Germline lookup yields CDR1 LNHDA and CDR2 SQIVND (reference sequence). Trimming removed 3 bases at V and 3 bases at J, with 9 bases between. In nucleotides, the CDR3 is TGTGCCAGTAGTATTTCAGGAGACTACGAGCAGTACTTC. Translation gives CASSISGDYEQYF.

The V gene is TRBV28, the J gene TRBJ2-7; TRBD1 aligns across 9 bases. Looked up from germline, CDR1 is MDHEN and CDR2 is SYDVKM. The V gene end was trimmed by 3 bases and the J gene end by 2 bases; junction bases not matched to a gene: 11. This CDR3 region has 17 residues. The CDR3 sequence is CASSFVRRTGATYEQYV. The CDR3 nucleotides are TGTGCCAGCAGTTTTGTCCGCAGGACAGGGGCCACCTACGAGCAGTACGTC.

The sample holds one count of this clone. V gene TRBV20-1 combines with J gene TRBJ1-6, with D tentatively TRBD1 (6 bases). The CDR3 spans 14 residues. V lost 3 bases to trimming and J lost 8 bases, with 14 bases between them. Germline-derived CDR1 and CDR2 are DFQATT and SNEGSKA (reference sequence). CDR3 DNA sequence: TGCAGTGCTAGTTACGGACAGATAGATTCACCCCTCCACTTT. Translation: CSASYGQIDSPLHF.

This chain uses TRBV7-9 with TRBJ1-6; TRBD1 aligns across 8 bases. CDR3 length: 14 amino acids. V lost 5 bases, J lost 6 bases, and 3 bases stayed unmatched. CDR1 and CDR2 (germline): SEHNR, FQNEAQ (reference sequence). As DNA, the CDR3 is TGTGCCAGCAGCCCTACAGGGGGTAATTCACCCCTCCACTTT. Encoded protein: CASSPTGGNSPLHF.

The chain links TRBV10-2 to TRBJ1-5; D gene uncertain. The germline gives CDR1 WSHSY, CDR2 SAAADI. The CDR3 has 15 amino acids. Deletions cut 3 bases from V and 0 bases from J, with 9 bases between. CDR3 sequence (DNA): TGCGCCAGCAGTGAATACGGCCTTAGCAATCAGCCCCAGCATTTT. Translating it yields CASSEYGLSNQPQHF.

This rearrangement joins TRBV2 to TRBJ2-5; TRBD2 agrees at 9 bases. Trimming at V came to 7 bases and at J to 4 bases, leaving 4 bases not matched to a gene. Germline loops: CDR1 SNHLY, CDR2 FYNNEI. The CDR3 covers 13 residues. Here the CDR3 DNA reads TGTGCCAGCACCGCGGGGGGGGGAGAGACCCAGTACTTC. Encoded protein: CASTAGGGETQYF.

This sequence joins TRBV10-1 and TRBJ2-2, with 8 positions matching TRBD2. Looked up from germline, CDR1 is WNHNN and CDR2 is SYGVQD (reference sequence). After removal of 8 bases from V and 6 bases from J, the junction contained 8 bases not matched to a gene. There are 14 residues in the CDR3. CDR3 DNA: TGCGCCAGCTCCGCGGGGGGCCCGGCCGGGGAGCTGTTTTTT. It translates to CASSAGGPAGELFF.

The chain recombines TRBV2 with TRBJ2-1; D unresolved. V shed 7 bases and J shed 5 bases, with 15 bases lying between them. Germline values: CDR1 SNHLY, CDR2 FYNNEI. The CDR3 totals 14 residues. CDR3 in DNA: TGTGCCAGCACTGAGAGTCTGCCTGACAATGAGCAGTTCTTC. The encoded protein is CASTESLPDNEQFF.

J is TRBJ2-5 and V is TRBV7-2; D is possibly TRBD1 (5 bases). Germline CDR1 SGHTA, CDR2 FQGNSA. With 5 bases removed from V and 3 bases from J, the gap between germline ends came to 13 bases. CDR3 length: 14 amino acids. In nucleotides, the CDR3 is TGTGCCAGCAGCGCCGAGTGGGGCAAAGAGACCCAGTACTTC. Amino acids: CASSAEWGKETQYF.

The gene calls are TRBV5-6 and TRBJ1-4; D is possibly TRBD1 (6 bases). V gave up 0 bases and J gave up 5 bases, with 14 bases separating them. The CDR3 is 16 residues long. Germline V lookup: CDR1 SGHDT, CDR2 YYEEEE. DNA for the CDR3: TGTGCCAGCAGCTTGGGCTGGAGGGGGGCCAATGAAAAACTGTTTTTT. Its protein is CASSLGWRGANEKLFF.

In this sample, this clone turned up once. Other nucleotide sequences in the sample specify the same CDR3. V usage is TRBV6-4 and J usage is TRBJ1-1, with D unclear. The ends were cut back, 3 bases at V and 4 bases at J, with 12 bases in the middle. CDR1 and CDR2 (germline): MRHNA, SNTAGT. The length of the CDR3 is 14 residues. CDR3 coding DNA: TGTGCCAGCAGTGATACCAGTCGTGGCACTGAAGCTTTCTTT. Translated, it gives CASSDTSRGTEAFF.

The CDR3 region is CASATDLNTEAFF. In nucleotides, the CDR3 is TGTGCCAGCGCAACAGATTTGAACACTGAAGCTTTCTTT. This chain links TRBV2 with TRBJ1-1; D gene unclear. The CDR3 has 13 amino acids. CDR1 and CDR2 from the germline V gene are SNHLY and FYNNEI. V lost 8 bases, J lost 0 bases, and 10 bases lay in between.

The genes are TRBV10-3 and TRBJ1-5; D remains unclear. The CDR3 extends over 12 amino acids. The ends were cut back, 0 bases at V and 4 bases at J, with 1 base in the middle. Germline V lookup: CDR1 ENHRY, CDR2 SYGVKD. CDR3 in amino acids: CAISESNQPQHF. CDR3 DNA: TGTGCCATCAGTGAGTCAAATCAGCCCCAGCATTTT.

The V gene is TRBV6-6, the J gene TRBJ1-5; D is ambiguous. Trimming shortened V by 0 bases and J by 4 bases, and 7 bases separated the two germline ends. Germline loops: CDR1 MNHNY, CDR2 SVGAGI (reference sequence). This CDR3 is 14 amino acids long. The CDR3 bases are TGTGCCAGCAGTTACTCGTGGGGAAATCAGCCCCAGCATTTT. Translated: CASSYSWGNQPQHF.

J is TRBJ2-6 and V is TRBV6-5; no clear D. The CDR3 is 13 amino acids. Germline V gene sequence: CDR1 MNHEY, CDR2 SVGAGI. Trimming took 6 bases from V and 2 from J, leaving 5 bases between them. CDR3 bases: TGTGCCAGCAGAAAGGCTGGGGCCAACGTCCTGACTTTC. Translation: CASRKAGANVLTF.

The rearrangement links TRBV10-3 to TRBJ1-1; the D gene is possibly TRBD1 (6 bases). Trimming pared 4 bases from V and 6 bases from J, leaving 18 bases between. The CDR3 spans 15 residues. Germline CDR1 reads ENHRY; CDR2 reads SYGVKD. CDR3 amino acids: CAISGPNTGRAEAFF. For the CDR3, the DNA is TGTGCCATCAGTGGCCCTAATACAGGGAGGGCTGAAGCTTTCTTT.

This chain uses TRBV19 with TRBJ1-3; no reliable D call. CDR1 and CDR2 (germline): LNHDA, SQIVND (reference sequence). Deletions cut 11 bases from V and 8 bases from J, with 16 bases between. The CDR3 runs to 12 residues. CDR3 nucleotide sequence: TGTGCCTCCCTCGGGAGTCCGGACACCATATATTTT. It specifies CASLGSPDTIYF.

The chain carries TRBV5-3 and TRBJ2-7; a possible D gene is TRBD1 (6 bases). TRBV5-3 is recorded as an ORF, its role being uncertain. The CDR3 length is 17 residues. The V end lost 4 bases, the J end lost 1 base, and 21 bases lay between the germline ends. The CDR3 loop reads CARSATQGRKGSYEQYV. The CDR3 region has the DNA TGTGCCAGAAGCGCTACACAGGGCCGGAAGGGGTCCTACGAGCAGTACGTC.

This chain links TRBV6-6 with TRBJ2-7; 8 bases map to TRBD1. The ends lost 3 bases at V and 4 bases at J; junction bases unmatched: 2. This CDR3 contains 13 residues. Germline-derived CDR1 and CDR2 are MNHNY and SVGAGI (reference sequence). This CDR3 reads CASSYTGGYEQYV. As DNA, the CDR3 is TGTGCCAGCAGTTATACAGGGGGTTACGAGCAGTACGTC.

The V and J genes are TRBV6-5 and TRBJ1-3, with TRBD1 matching 9 bases. CDR3 size: 15 residues. Losses at the gene ends were 2 bases for V and 5 bases for J; bases not matched to a gene: 4. Germline V gives CDR1 MNHEY, CDR2 SVGAGI. For the CDR3, the DNA is TGTGCCAGCAGTTACGAGGGGACAGGGAGAAACACCATATATTTT. It encodes CASSYEGTGRNTIYF.

The chain uses TRBV18 and TRBJ2-3, with 8 bases lining up with TRBD1. With 6 bases clipped from V and 6 bases from J, the junction kept 11 bases outside the gene matches. This CDR3 contains 15 residues. Germline loops: CDR1 KGHSH, CDR2 LQKENI. CDR3 nucleotides: TGTGCCAGCTCGCAGGGGGCTAGCCCCGTCGATACGCAGTATTTT. This translates into CASSQGASPVDTQYF.

The V call is TRBV6-5, the J call TRBJ1-6; D unresolved. There are 14 residues in the CDR3. Per the germline V gene, CDR1 is MNHEY and CDR2 is SVGAGI. V was shortened by 6 bases and J by 5 bases, with 11 bases between the two germline ends. The CDR3 protein is CASSPGADNSPLHF. CDR3 coding DNA: TGTGCCAGCAGCCCAGGTGCTGATAATTCACCCCTCCACTTT.